These 30 T cell receptor beta chains share one sample of origin, sequenced in a study of prognosis after radiotherapy for stage I lung cancer. Using two-round multiplex PCR, the authors amplified TCR beta CDR3 from genomic DNA. TRBV and TRBJ genes each had their own specific primers in first-round PCR. TCRdb called the multiplex PCR reads again in MiXCR, with one record for every CDR3 protein. The sample has 20,000 to 30,000 distinct CDR3 sequences, roughly two fifths seen once. The material sequenced was PBMCs, taken before or after stereotactic body radiation therapy (not recorded which). The origin of the receptors is a donor at least 50 years old with non-small cell lung cancer.

This clonotype appeared a few times. This chain links TRBV30 with TRBJ1-1; no clear D gene. The V and J ends lost 1 base and 10 bases respectively, with 22 bases between them. CDR1 and CDR2 from the germline V gene are GTSNPN and SVGIG (reference sequence). The CDR3 extends over 15 amino acids. The CDR3 protein is CAWSERVKDRRGAFF. CDR3 DNA: TGTGCCTGGAGTGAGAGGGTGAAGGATCGACGGGGAGCTTTCTTT.

This clonotype is deemed medium-sized. The rearrangement joins TRBV27 to TRBJ1-6; D gene uncertain. The CDR3 sequence is 15 residues long. Trimming stripped 5 bases from V and 5 bases from J, with 13 bases between. Germline assignment: CDR1 MNHEY and CDR2 SMNVEV (reference sequence). The CDR3 is CASSPHTVDNSPLHF. In DNA form, the CDR3 reads TGTGCCAGCAGTCCTCACACCGTCGATAATTCACCCCTCCACTTT.

The chain links TRBV5-4 to TRBJ2-7; a possible D gene is TRBD2 (5 bases). The CDR3 has 14 residues. In germline, CDR1 is SGHNT, CDR2 YYREEE (reference sequence). Trimming stripped 4 bases from V and 0 bases from J, with 11 bases between. CDR3: CASSVLATSYEQYF. CDR3 coding DNA: TGTGCCAGCAGCGTGTTAGCGACCTCCTACGAGCAGTACTTC.

A few counts support this clonotype. It is likely a read error: a sequence one base away is far more abundant. V usage is TRBV7-8 and J usage is TRBJ2-7, with 8 nucleotides matching TRBD2. Trimming at V came to 6 bases and at J to 2 bases, leaving 6 bases not matched to a gene. CDR1 SGHVS and CDR2 FQNEAQ come from the germline V gene. The CDR3 is made up of 14 amino acids. The CDR3 sequence: CASRGGLATYEQYF. As DNA, the CDR3 is TGTGCCAGCAGAGGAGGACTAGCAACCTACGAGCAGTACTTC.

This clonotype was counted at least ten times. The chain links TRBV2 to TRBJ2-3; D is possibly TRBD1 or TRBD2 (5 bases each). Germline V lookup: CDR1 SNHLY, CDR2 FYNNEI. The CDR3 length is 14 residues. V was clipped by 8 bases and J by 1 base, with 13 bases between them. This CDR3 is CASCRDGRTDTQYF. DNA for the CDR3: TGTGCCAGCTGCCGGGACGGACGCACAGATACGCAGTATTTT.

This clonotype rates as medium-sized. This chain connects TRBV5-1 to TRBJ2-1; 8 nucleotides agree with TRBD1. V shed 4 bases, J shed 3 bases, and the junction held 15 bases outside the gene matches. The germline V gene has CDR1 SGHRS and CDR2 YFSETQ. The CDR3 spans 18 residues. CDR3 sequence (DNA): TGCGCCAGCAGCGAACTTTTCCAGGGGGCAGCGGGCTACAATGAGCAGTTCTTC. Translated: CASSELFQGAAGYNEQFF.

The rearrangement links TRBV7-2 to TRBJ1-1, with D perhaps TRBD1 (5 bases). The germline CDR1 and CDR2 sequences are SGHTA and FQGNSA. CDR3 length equals 14 residues. V was pared by 0 bases and J by 1 base, with 6 bases between. CDR3 nucleotides: TGTGCCAGCAGCTTAGCGGGGCGGAACACTGAAGCTTTCTTT. Its translation: CASSLAGRNTEAFF.

This chain connects TRBV30 to TRBJ2-3, with D maybe TRBD1 (6 bases). The CDR3 runs to 12 residues. Germline-derived CDR1 and CDR2 are GTSNPN and SVGIG (reference sequence). Trimming stripped 2 bases from V and 5 bases from J, with 8 bases between. CDR3 in amino acids: CAWSLQGDTQYF. Written as DNA, the CDR3 is TGTGCCTGGAGTTTACAGGGAGATACGCAGTATTTT. Using reference TRBV30 and TRBJ2-3 for the parts outside the CDR3, the full variable domain is SQTIHQWPATLVQPVGSPLSLECTVEGTSNPNLYWYRQAAGRGLQLLFYSVGIGQISSEVPQNLSASRPQDRQFILSSKKLLLSDSGFYLCAWSLQGDTQYFGPGTRLTVL.

This clonotype was recorded many times. Germline is not matched at one junction end, which may reflect a read error. The rearrangement joins TRBV19 to TRBJ2-5; D tentatively fits TRBD1 or TRBD2 (5 bases each). This CDR3 spans 14 amino acids. Looked up from germline, CDR1 is LNHDA and CDR2 is SQIVND (reference sequence). The CDR3, as DNA: TGTGCCAGTAGTACCCCCCGGGGCCAAGAAACCCAGTACTTC. It specifies CASSTPRGQETQYF. The full variable domain, its missing parts supplied by reference TRBV19 and TRBJ2-5, is DGGITQSPKYLFRKEGQNVTLSCEQNLNHDAMYWYRQDPGQGLRLIYYSQIVNDFQKGDIAEGYSVSREKKESFPLTVTSAQKNPTAFYLCASSTPRGQETQYFGPGTRLLVL.

By its share, this clonotype is medium-sized. This chain links TRBV20-1 with TRBJ2-7; TRBD1 matches 12 bases. CDR1 and CDR2 (germline): DFQATT, SNEGSKA (reference sequence). V was clipped by 4 bases and J by 7 bases; unmatched bases: 11. CDR3 length: 15 residues. The DNA for the CDR3 is TGCAGTGCTATCTACCGGGACAGGGGGCCAGGTGAGCAGTACTTC. This encodes CSAIYRDRGPGEQYF.

The chain employs TRBV6-8 and TRBJ2-5; D perhaps matches TRBD2 (6 bases). V shed 4 bases and J shed 5 bases, with 26 bases lying between them. Germline assignment: CDR1 MNHGY and CDR2 SAAAGT. The CDR3 contains 18 residues. The CDR3 DNA follows: TGTGCCAGCAGTTCGGGCCGAGCCGAGACTGGCGGGATGGAGACCCAGTACTTC. The encoded protein is CASSSGRAETGGMETQYF.

To note about this clonotype: Possible read error: a much larger clone is one base away. The chain combines TRBV5-1 with TRBJ2-5; D is uncertain. The CDR3 length is 17 residues. Germline V lookup: CDR1 SGHRS, CDR2 YFSETQ. Written as DNA, the CDR3 is TGCGCCAGCAGCCTACCAATGACCGGGCTCAACCAAGATACCCAGTACTTC. Its translation is CASSLPMTGLNQDTQYF.

Concerning this clonotype itself: Relative to the germline gene, one junction end is altered; a read error may explain this. The chain joins TRBV13 to TRBJ2-5; no clear D. Germline lookup yields CDR1 PRHDT and CDR2 FYEKMQ (reference sequence). This CDR3 contains 11 residues. CDR3 region: CSSSLQETQYF. Here the CDR3 DNA reads TGTTCCAGCAGCCTACAAGAGACCCAGTACTTC. Drawing the rest from reference TRBV13 and TRBJ2-5, the complete variable domain is AAGVIQSPRHLIKEKRETATLKCYPIPRHDTVYWYQQGPGQDPQFLISFYEKMQSDKGSIPDRFSAQQFSDYHSELNMSSLELGDSALYFCSSSLQETQYFGPGTRLLVL.

This clonotype was seen ten or more times. V usage is TRBV18 and J usage is TRBJ2-2; 13 nucleotides line up with TRBD2. The trim removed 3 bases at V and 0 bases at J, leaving 10 bases unmatched. Looked up from germline, CDR1 is KGHSH and CDR2 is LQKENI. This CDR3 comprises 20 residues. In nucleotides, the CDR3 is TGTGCCAGCTCACCCACCCCCGGGACTAGCGGGATCACGAACACCGGGGAGCTGTTTTTT. It specifies CASSPTPGTSGITNTGELFF. Based on the CDR3 plus reference TRBV18 and TRBJ2-2, the full variable domain is NAGVMQNPRHLVRRRGQEARLRCSPMKGHSHVYWYRQLPEEGLKFMVYLQKENIIDESGMPKERFSAEFPKEGPSILRIQQVVRGDSAAYFCASSPTPGTSGITNTGELFFGEGSRLTVL.

This clonotype was seen many times. The J gene is TRBJ1-2, the V gene TRBV18; 7 nucleotides line up with TRBD1. Germline V gene sequence: CDR1 KGHSH, CDR2 LQKENI. This CDR3 comprises 12 residues. Trimming cost V 8 bases and J 8 bases; bases outside gene matches: 8. CDR3 region: CASRDSPKGYTF. In DNA, the CDR3 is TGTGCCAGCAGGGACAGCCCGAAGGGCTACACCTTC.

The chain combines TRBV7-3 with TRBJ2-7; no definite D call. Trimming removed 5 bases from V and 5 bases from J, with 13 bases in between. Looked up from germline, CDR1 is SGHTA and CDR2 is FQGTGA. The CDR3 is made up of 13 amino acids. In nucleotides, the CDR3 is TGTGCCAGCAGCGCCCTCATTGGGGACGAGCAGTACTTC. This gives the protein CASSALIGDEQYF.

As to this clonotype: This likely traces to a read error, being one base from a far larger clone. V gene TRBV28 combines with J gene TRBJ2-1; D remains unclear. Germline V gene sequence: CDR1 MDHEN, CDR2 SYDVKM. This CDR3 region has 16 residues. Trimming removed 8 bases at V and 0 bases at J, with 17 bases between. The CDR3 region has the DNA TGTGCCAGCTGGGAATCTCCGTATAGCTCCTACAATGAGCAGTTCTTC. This codes for CASWESPYSSYNEQFF.

Note on this clonotype: A much larger clone lies a single base off, so this may be a read error. This chain links TRBV29-1 with TRBJ2-1; TRBD1 matches 9 bases. CDR1 is SQVTM and CDR2 is ANQGSEA in the germline V gene. V dropped 8 bases and J dropped 4; count of bases not matched to a gene: 18. The CDR3 extends over 17 amino acids. The CDR3 nucleotides are TGCAGCTCTAAAAATCCAGAGGGGACAGGGTCTTACAATGAGCAGTTCTTC. It yields the protein CSSKNPEGTGSYNEQFF.

As regards this clonotype: A read error is the likely source, as a far larger clone sits one nucleotide away. This chain links TRBV14 with TRBJ2-1; 13 nucleotides agree with TRBD2. The CDR3 sequence is 18 residues long. Germline values: CDR1 SGHDN, CDR2 FVKESK. V lost 7 bases, J lost 5 bases, and 14 bases stayed unmatched. This CDR3 is CASTPGTSGKAWNNEQFF. DNA for the CDR3: TGTGCCAGCACCCCAGGGACTAGCGGGAAGGCTTGGAACAATGAGCAGTTCTTC.

This clonotype was seen many times. V gene TRBV12-3 or TRBV12-4 combines with J gene TRBJ2-5, with D possibly being TRBD1 (5 bases). Trimming took off 2 bases at V and 1 base at J, with 11 bases between the two ends. The CDR3 sequence is 15 residues long. Here the CDR3 reads CASSLYTDSQETQYF. In DNA form, the CDR3 reads TGTGCCAGCAGTTTATATACAGACAGCCAAGAGACCCAGTACTTC.

This clonotype has a count of ten or more. The chain uses TRBV11-3 and TRBJ2-2; 7 positions agree with TRBD1. Germline values: CDR1 SGHNT, CDR2 YENEEA. J was trimmed by 0 bases and V by 4 bases; bases with no gene match: 5. The CDR3 has 16 residues. The CDR3 nucleotides read TGTGCCAGCAGCTCGACAGGGACCTCGAACACCGGGGAGCTGTTTTTT. It encodes CASSSTGTSNTGELFF.

This clonotype was detected ten times or more. The chain employs TRBV15 and TRBJ2-1; 9 nucleotides align to TRBD2. CDR1 is LNHNV and CDR2 is YYDKDF in the germline V gene (reference sequence). With V trimmed by 5 bases and J by 1 base, 6 bases remained unmatched. The CDR3 loop spans 16 amino acids. The CDR3 is CATSYLGLASYNEQFF. The CDR3 DNA reads as TGTGCCACCAGCTACTTAGGACTAGCGTCCTACAATGAGCAGTTCTTC.

For this clonotype: A far larger clone is off by one base, so a read error is likely. The chain uses TRBV7-9 and TRBJ2-7, with 7 bases aligning to TRBD1. The CDR3 runs 14 residues. In germline, CDR1 is SEHNR, CDR2 FQNEAQ (reference sequence). With V trimmed by 6 bases and J by 4 bases, 9 bases remained unmatched. The CDR3, as DNA: TGTGCCAGCAGTCACGGGACAGCCCTTTACGAGCAGTACTTC. Translating gives CASSHGTALYEQYF.

There are many counts of this clonotype. The chain combines TRBV9 with TRBJ1-3; D not resolved. Germline V CDR1 and CDR2: SGDLS, YYNGEE. Trimming stripped 6 bases from V and 0 bases from J, with 10 bases between. This CDR3 contains 14 residues. CDR3 bases: TGTGCCAGCAAGAGTTCCCCCTCTGGAAACACCATATATTTT. It translates to CASKSSPSGNTIYF.

By its share, this clonotype is medium-sized. This chain joins TRBV28 and TRBJ1-6; D is unresolved. CDR1 is MDHEN, CDR2 SYDVKM, per germline. The V and J ends lost 6 bases and 10 bases respectively, with 10 bases between them. This CDR3 has 12 residues. CDR3 DNA sequence: TGTGCCAGCAGGCTAGTGAGGTCACCCCTCCACTTT. It is translated as CASRLVRSPLHF.

This clonotype was seen once. A read error may account for a junction end that differs from germline. The V call is TRBV6-5, the J call TRBJ2-5; 10 nucleotides line up with TRBD2. The CDR3 runs 17 residues. CDR1 and CDR2 (germline): MNHEY, SVGAGI. CDR3 in amino acids: CASSYVSSGSLRETLYF. In nucleotides, the CDR3 is TGTGCCAGCAGTTACGTGTCTAGCGGGAGTCTGCGTGAGACCCTGTACTTC.

This clonotype is labeled as medium-sized (0.01 to 0.1%). The chain couples TRBV20-1 to TRBJ2-7; 7 nucleotides line up with TRBD1. The CDR3 extends over 14 amino acids. V gave up 2 bases and J gave up 0 bases; unmatched junction bases: 4. The germline V gene encodes CDR1 DFQATT and CDR2 SNEGSKA (reference sequence). In DNA, the CDR3 is TGCAGTGCTAGATCCGGGACAGCCTCCTACGAGCAGTACTTC. This codes for CSARSGTASYEQYF.

This clonotype was observed many times. This chain connects TRBV10-3 to TRBJ1-1, with D uncertain. This CDR3 has 13 amino acids. Germline V gives CDR1 ENHRY, CDR2 SYGVKD. Trimming stripped 10 bases from V and 3 bases from J, with 15 bases between. As DNA, the CDR3 is TGTGCCAGCTCCCCCGTACTGGACACTGAAGCTTTCTTT. This codes for CASSPVLDTEAFF.

Points on this clonotype: Being one base from a much bigger clone, this may be a read error. The chain employs TRBV18 and TRBJ2-1; D might be TRBD2 (5 bases). CDR1 is KGHSH, CDR2 LQKENI, per germline. The CDR3 extends over 17 amino acids. Trimming left V 1 base short and J 7 bases short, with 20 bases between. CDR3 in DNA: TGTGCCAGCTCACCACTCGTTTGGAGCGGAGGAGTGAATGAGCAGTTCTTC. Amino acids: CASSPLVWSGGVNEQFF.

At least ten counts were recorded for this clonotype. The V call is TRBV29-1, the J call TRBJ2-5; 7 nucleotides agree with TRBD1. This CDR3 spans 14 amino acids. Trimming at V came to 1 base and at J to 0 bases, leaving 2 bases not matched to a gene. From germline, CDR1 is SQVTM and CDR2 ANQGSEA. CDR3 residues: CSVEGGTDQETQYF. The CDR3 region has the DNA TGCAGCGTTGAAGGGGGGACAGACCAAGAGACCCAGTACTTC.